A single T cell receptor (beta chain) is shown here with its context. Antigen specificity is unknown. The data derive from a study of T cell clonotyping in hematopoietic cell transplantation. Study conclusions and caveats: Pathologically expanded recipient clonotypes increased progressively from day 30 to day 180 as diversity fell.

Per germline, CDR1 MNHEY and CDR2 SVGAGI. V lost 6 bases to trimming and J lost 1 base; unmatched junction nucleotides: 8. This CDR3 is built from 15 residues. Recipients were bled about 28 days pretransplant and at posttransplant days 30, 100, 180. Profiled with immunoSEQ multiplex PCR; TCRdb holds only in-frame clones, not every one. The table lists several thousand clones, less than 70% of them singletons. Material: peripheral blood mononuclear cells, obtained 100 days after allogeneic stem cell transplant. This sequence originates from a male patient aged 60 to 75 who had an allogeneic stem cell transplant from an unrelated donor, so the T cells may come from the graft donor. Some clones in this sample may be carry-over from other donors' samples. The chain carries TRBV6-5 and TRBJ1-1, with 7 bases lining up with TRBD1. The CDR3 DNA reads TGTGCCAGCAGGTTATTACAGGGGAGGAACACTGAAGCTTTCTTT. Translated: CASRLLQGRNTEAFF.